Listed below are T cell receptor beta chains from one sample, sequenced in a study of blood T cells in healthy people across ages. MiXCR was run by TCRdb on the 5' RACE reads, yielding one entry per CDR3 protein. The sample yields around 900,000 distinct CDR3 sequences, roughly 51% seen once. The specimen was blood. The receptors were gathered from a woman in her sixties in good health. The CDR3 runs from the conserved cysteine through the conserved F or W. D genes are given only for firm matches. Rows may omit the clone size; those that give it use once, few, many or a size class.

j_gene: TRBJ2-1; v_gene: TRBV12-3/TRBV12-4; abundance: -; d_gene: -; CDR3aa: CASSFGGAGYNEQFF; CDR3nt: TGTGCCAGCAGTTTTGGAGGGGCTGGCTACAATGAGCAGTTCTTC
j_gene: TRBJ1-6; v_gene: TRBV10-3; abundance: -; d_gene: TRBD1; CDR3aa: CAIKPGQGYSPLHF; CDR3nt: TGTGCCATCAAACCGGGACAGGGGTACTCACCCCTCCACTTT
j_gene: TRBJ2-7; v_gene: TRBV10-3; abundance: -; d_gene: -; CDR3aa: CAISGSGTTNDEQYF; CDR3nt: TGTGCCATCAGTGGTTCCGGGACAACGAACGACGAGCAGTACTTC
j_gene: TRBJ2-7; v_gene: TRBV28; abundance: -; d_gene: TRBD2; CDR3aa: CASCTSGHYKQYF; CDR3nt: TGTGCCAGCTGTACTAGCGGACACTACAAGCAGTACTTC
j_gene: TRBJ2-3; v_gene: TRBV5-1; abundance: -; d_gene: -; CDR3aa: CACSFTGIHTDTQYF; CDR3nt: TGCGCCTGCAGCTTCACAGGGATTCACACAGATACGCAGTATTTT
j_gene: TRBJ1-2; v_gene: TRBV29-1; abundance: few; d_gene: -; CDR3aa: CSVEDPETDYYGYTF; CDR3nt: TGCAGCGTTGAAGATCCGGAGACGGATTATTATGGCTACACCTTC
j_gene: TRBJ1-1; v_gene: TRBV4-2; abundance: few; d_gene: -; CDR3aa: CASSQVLAGNTEAFF; CDR3nt: TGTGCCAGCAGCCAAGTTTTGGCAGGGAACACTGAAGCTTTCTTT
j_gene: TRBJ2-7; v_gene: TRBV7-6; abundance: -; d_gene: TRBD1; CDR3aa: CATAPGQQKTYEQYF; CDR3nt: TGTGCCACTGCTCCGGGACAGCAAAAAACCTACGAGCAGTACTTC
j_gene: TRBJ2-2; v_gene: TRBV29-1; abundance: -; d_gene: -; CDR3aa: CSVEAGGGELFF; CDR3nt: TGCAGCGTTGAGGCAGGAGGCGGGGAGCTGTTTTTT
j_gene: TRBJ1-2; v_gene: TRBV12-3/TRBV12-4; abundance: once; d_gene: -; CDR3aa: CATAGSNYGYTF; CDR3nt: TGTGCCACGGCGGGGTCCAACTATGGCTACACCTTC
j_gene: TRBJ2-5; v_gene: TRBV5-1; abundance: -; d_gene: -; CDR3aa: CASSLEGSAQETQYF; CDR3nt: TGCGCCAGCAGCTTGGAGGGCAGCGCCCAAGAGACCCAGTACTTC
j_gene: TRBJ2-3; v_gene: TRBV11-2; abundance: -; d_gene: -; CDR3aa: CASSLDYSFRSGPFHSATDTQYF; CDR3nt: TGTGCCAGCAGCTTAGATTATAGTTTTCGGTCAGGGCCATTTCATTCGGCGACAGATACGCAGTATTTT
j_gene: TRBJ2-7; v_gene: TRBV18; abundance: -; d_gene: -; CDR3aa: CASSGSAIYIYEQYF; CDR3nt: TGTGCCAGCTCCGGGTCGGCTATCTACATCTACGAGCAGTACTTC
j_gene: TRBJ2-1; v_gene: TRBV20-1; abundance: -; d_gene: TRBD2; CDR3aa: CSARSGRGRDEQFF; CDR3nt: TGCAGTGCCCGTAGCGGGAGGGGGCGCGATGAGCAGTTCTTC
j_gene: TRBJ2-7; v_gene: TRBV11-2; abundance: few; d_gene: TRBD2; CDR3aa: CASSLVTGMIGRAAPGSSYEQYF; CDR3nt: TGTGCCAGCAGCTTAGTGACCGGTATGATAGGGAGGGCTGCTCCGGGGAGCTCCTACGAGCAGTACTTC
j_gene: TRBJ2-2; v_gene: TRBV20-1; abundance: -; d_gene: -; CDR3aa: CSARRGTNTGELFF; CDR3nt: TGCAGTGCTAGGCGAGGGACGAACACCGGGGAGCTGTTTTTT
j_gene: TRBJ1-2; v_gene: TRBV25-1; abundance: few; d_gene: TRBD1; CDR3aa: CASGRSGQTSDGYTF; CDR3nt: TGTGCCAGCGGACGTTCGGGACAGACTTCAGATGGCTACACCTTC
j_gene: TRBJ2-7; v_gene: TRBV30; abundance: few; d_gene: TRBD1; CDR3aa: CAWSGGTGVYEQYF; CDR3nt: TGTGCCTGGAGTGGGGGGACAGGGGTGTACGAGCAGTACTTC
j_gene: TRBJ2-6; v_gene: TRBV6-2/TRBV6-3; abundance: -; d_gene: -; CDR3aa: CASGPLGTLSSGANVLTF; CDR3nt: TGTGCCAGCGGTCCTCTGGGAACCCTAAGCTCTGGGGCCAACGTCCTGACTTTC
j_gene: TRBJ2-6; v_gene: TRBV7-2; abundance: -; d_gene: TRBD1; CDR3aa: CASRRNLGQGGSGANVLTF; CDR3nt: TGTGCCAGCCGCCGGAACTTGGGACAGGGGGGGTCTGGGGCCAACGTCCTGACTTTC
j_gene: TRBJ2-5; v_gene: TRBV4-3; abundance: -; d_gene: TRBD2; CDR3aa: CASSQVGSGGAQETQYF; CDR3nt: TGCGCCAGCAGCCAAGTCGGTAGCGGGGGGGCCCAAGAGACCCAGTACTTC
j_gene: TRBJ1-4; v_gene: TRBV5-1; abundance: -; d_gene: -; CDR3aa: CASRADSTNEKLFF; CDR3nt: TGCGCCAGCAGAGCGGACAGCACTAATGAAAAACTGTTTTTT
j_gene: TRBJ1-2; v_gene: TRBV7-2; abundance: -; d_gene: TRBD1; CDR3aa: CASSSSRDRVAGYTF; CDR3nt: TGTGCCAGCAGCTCCTCCCGGGACAGGGTAGCTGGCTACACCTTC